This entry concerns a single TCR beta chain. Its antigen is unknown. Version v3.0 of the immunoSEQ assay ran at survey level. Clones were read by immunoSEQ multiplex PCR, and TCRdb kept only the in-frame ones, dropping some. The table shows about 25,000 clones, with about 88% occurring only once. This specimen comes from a study of long-term antiretroviral therapy in people with HIV. Study conclusions and caveats: The range of CDR3 lengths in HIV repertoires proved narrower than that found in controls.

Sequenced material: unsorted PBMCs, taken 1.9 years after starting antiretroviral therapy. This TCR was sampled from a woman aged 25 to 39 with HIV.

CDR3 sequence (DNA): TGTGCCACCGAGACTAGCGGGGGCCGCACAGATACGCAGTATTTT. Protein product: CATETSGGRTDTQYF. The rearrangement uses TRBV10-3 and TRBJ2-3; 12 bases are a match to TRBD2. The CDR3 covers 15 residues. Germline V gene sequence: CDR1 ENHRY, CDR2 SYGVKD. V was pared by 10 bases and J by 1 base, with 6 bases of the junction left unmatched.